Given below is one TCR beta chain in context. Its target is not known. The CDR3 length is 15 residues. This sample is drawn from a study of OX40 agonist ivuxolimab in advanced cancers. Study as a whole: One patient with hepatocellular carcinoma and two with cutaneous melanoma, three in all, had partial responses. Overall study results and limits: Expanded peripheral T cell antigen specificity was not determined. Nonresponders included some who also had low normalized T-cell clonal expansion.

Generated by immunoSEQ multiplex PCR, the TCRdb table keeps only in-frame clones and is missing some. The data contain fewer than 45,000 clones, 70% to 90% of them singletons. The clonotype originates from an adult with an advanced solid tumor such as melanoma, head and neck, liver or kidney cancer. The V call is TRBV21-1, the J call TRBJ1-4; the table's D call of TRBD1 was not tested on the DNA. TRBV21-1 is marked as a pseudogene. The material sequenced was CD4+ or CD8+ T cells sorted from blood, taken in a trial of the OX40 agonist ivuxolimab. The CDR3 region has the DNA TGTGCCAGCAGCACCGACAGTTTAGGGGATGAAAAACTGTTTTTT. This encodes CASSTDSLGDEKLFF.